This T cell receptor (beta chain) derives from a study of precursors of human CD4 cytotoxic T cells (dated by TCRdb to about 2018). Looking at the study overall: In total, 14 donors contributed CD4+ memory subsets to the bulk TCR-seq analysis. TCR-seq analysis of roughly 15 donors yielded TCRalpha and TCRbeta chain sequences (table S7).

What the authors observed across the whole study: Only 13 of the 14 donors were included in some of the bulk TCR-seq comparisons, which suggests that not every subset was available for every donor. IL-7Rhigh and IL-7R- TEMRA subsets showed more restricted TCR repertoires, with lower diversity and more expanded clonotypes, than TCM and TEM subsets. A bigger share of IL-7Rhigh TEMRA clonotypes consisted of expanded effector clonotypes than was the case for TEM or TCM clonotypes. According to the authors, an observational design in humans cannot definitively determine the direction of differentiation between precursor and effector cells.

To test for a precursor-effector relationship among CD4 cytotoxic T cells, four sorted CD4+ memory subsets (TCM, TEM, IL-7Rhigh TEMRA, IL-7R- TEMRA) underwent bulk UMI-based TCR sequencing. Cells were obtained from peripheral blood mononuclear cells isolated from human blood. A note on this clonotype: The antigen this receptor binds is unknown. No base quality values were provided; no much bigger clone lies one nucleotide off.

From cysteine to phenylalanine, the CDR3 is 14 amino acids long. The entry retains the CDR3 DNA only, 42 bases that are in frame from base 1. Taken from the germline V gene, the CDR1 and CDR2 loops are SGHDN and FVKESK. Trimming costs V 2 bases and J 6 bases, and their ends lie 10 bases apart. The instrument was an Illumina MiSeq. Regarding the original processing steps: To quantify repertoire diversity, the Shannon-Wiener index was calculated using VDJtools. Expanded TCRbeta clonotypes were defined as those with a clonotype frequency of at least 3. Starting from the raw public reads, TCRdb applied fastp trimming at Q25, assembled clones with MiXCR and retained in-frame beta chains. Every CDR3 protein is listed once, alongside the most common genes and DNA of its rows. In this record, the V and J calls reflect TCRdb's handling and not the investigators' own analysis. This sample has over 300 distinct CDR3 sequences in its table, and about 22% of those were observed once. The ten most abundant clones make up about 41% of the sample.

The rearrangement combines TRBV14 with TRBJ1-4; confidence is insufficient to name the D gene. This TCR derives from a human donor in good health. The specimen sequenced was memory CD4+ T cells from blood (PBMCs). CDR3 sequence: CASSQNVYYEKLFF. The nucleotide sequence reads as follows: TGTGCCAGCAGCCAAAATGTGTATTATGAAAAACTGTTTTTT.